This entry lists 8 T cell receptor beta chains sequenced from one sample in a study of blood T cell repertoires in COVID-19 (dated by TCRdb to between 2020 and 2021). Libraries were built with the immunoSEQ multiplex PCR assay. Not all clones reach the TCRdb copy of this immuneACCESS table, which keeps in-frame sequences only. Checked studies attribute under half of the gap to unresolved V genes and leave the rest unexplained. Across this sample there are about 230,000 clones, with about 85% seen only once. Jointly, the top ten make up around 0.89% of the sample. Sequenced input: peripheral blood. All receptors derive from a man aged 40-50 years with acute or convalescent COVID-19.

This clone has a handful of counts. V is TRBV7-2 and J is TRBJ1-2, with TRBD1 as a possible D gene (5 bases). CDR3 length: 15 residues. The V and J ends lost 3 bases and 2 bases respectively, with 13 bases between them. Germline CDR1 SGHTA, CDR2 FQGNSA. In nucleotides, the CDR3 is TGTGCCAGCAGCTTGGGGCATGGGGCGAACTATGGCTACACCTTC. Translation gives CASSLGHGANYGYTF.

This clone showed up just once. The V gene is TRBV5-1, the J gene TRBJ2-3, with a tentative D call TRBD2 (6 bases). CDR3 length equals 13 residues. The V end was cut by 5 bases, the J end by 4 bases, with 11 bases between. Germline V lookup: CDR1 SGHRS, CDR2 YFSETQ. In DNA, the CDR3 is TGCGCCAGCAGGGACGGGACTGCAGATACGCAGTATTTT. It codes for CASRDGTADTQYF.

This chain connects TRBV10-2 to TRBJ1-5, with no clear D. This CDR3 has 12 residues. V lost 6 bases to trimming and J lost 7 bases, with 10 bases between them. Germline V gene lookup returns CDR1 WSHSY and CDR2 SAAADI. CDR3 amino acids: CASSNPGQPQHF. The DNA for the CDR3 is TGCGCCAGCAGCAATCCTGGCCAGCCCCAGCATTTT.

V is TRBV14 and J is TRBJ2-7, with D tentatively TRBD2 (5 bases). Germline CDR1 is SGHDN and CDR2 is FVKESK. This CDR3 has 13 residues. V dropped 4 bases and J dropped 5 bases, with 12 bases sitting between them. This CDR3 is CASSRAEDNEQYF. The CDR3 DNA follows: TGTGCCAGCAGCCGTGCGGAGGATAACGAGCAGTACTTC.

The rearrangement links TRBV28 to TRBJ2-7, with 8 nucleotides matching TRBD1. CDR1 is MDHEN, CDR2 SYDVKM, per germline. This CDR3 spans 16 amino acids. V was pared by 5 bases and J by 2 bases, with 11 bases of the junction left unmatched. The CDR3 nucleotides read TGTGCCAGCAGTGGCCCACCGGGACAGGCGACCTACGAGCAGTACTTC. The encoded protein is CASSGPPGQATYEQYF.

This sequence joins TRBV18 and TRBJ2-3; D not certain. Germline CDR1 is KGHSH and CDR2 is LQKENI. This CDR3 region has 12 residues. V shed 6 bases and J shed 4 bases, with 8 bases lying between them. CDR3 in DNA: TGTGCCAGCTCCTCGGTACCAGATACGCAGTATTTT. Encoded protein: CASSSVPDTQYF.

CDR3 protein: CASSQERLAGTSYNEQFF. In DNA form, the CDR3 reads TGTGCCAGCAGCCAAGAGAGACTAGCGGGGACTTCCTACAATGAGCAGTTCTTC. This chain links TRBV3-1 (or the pseudogene TRBV3-2) with TRBJ2-1, with 11 positions matching TRBD2. The germline gives CDR1 LGHDT, CDR2 YNNKEL (reference sequence). The CDR3 runs 18 residues. V dropped 0 bases and J dropped 1; count of bases not matched to a gene: 5.

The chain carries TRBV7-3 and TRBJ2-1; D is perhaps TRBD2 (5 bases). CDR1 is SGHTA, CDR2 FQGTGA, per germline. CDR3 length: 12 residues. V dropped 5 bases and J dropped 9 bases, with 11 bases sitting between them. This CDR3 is CASSLRAGEQFF. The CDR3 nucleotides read TGTGCCAGCAGCCTCCGGGCGGGTGAGCAGTTCTTC.